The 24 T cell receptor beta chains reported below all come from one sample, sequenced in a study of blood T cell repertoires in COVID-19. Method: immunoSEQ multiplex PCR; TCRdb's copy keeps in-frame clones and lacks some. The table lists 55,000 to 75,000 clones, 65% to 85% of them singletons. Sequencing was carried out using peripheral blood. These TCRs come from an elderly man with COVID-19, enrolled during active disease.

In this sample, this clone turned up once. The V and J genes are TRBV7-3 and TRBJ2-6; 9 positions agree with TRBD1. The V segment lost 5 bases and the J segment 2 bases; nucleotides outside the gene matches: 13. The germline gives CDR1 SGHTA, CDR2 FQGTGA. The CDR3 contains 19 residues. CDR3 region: CASSRVPTGGFPGANVLTF. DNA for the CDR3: TGTGCCAGCAGCAGGGTCCCGACAGGGGGTTTTCCTGGGGCCAACGTCCTGACTTTC. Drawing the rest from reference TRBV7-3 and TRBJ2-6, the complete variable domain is GAGVSQTPSNKVTEKGKYVELRCDPISGHTALYWYRQSLGQGPEFLIYFQGTGAADDSGLPNDRFFAVRPEGSVSTLKIQRTERGDSAVYLCASSRVPTGGFPGANVLTFGAGSRLTVL.

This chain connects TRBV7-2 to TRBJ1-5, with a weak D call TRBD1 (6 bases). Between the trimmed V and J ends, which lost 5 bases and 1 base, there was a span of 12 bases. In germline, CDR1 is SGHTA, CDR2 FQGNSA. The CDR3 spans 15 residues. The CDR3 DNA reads TGTGCCAGCAGCCCTGGGACACTGAGCAATCAGCCCCAGCATTTT. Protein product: CASSPGTLSNQPQHF. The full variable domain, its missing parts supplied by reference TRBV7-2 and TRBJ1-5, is GAGVSQSPSNKVTEKGKDVELRCDPISGHTALYWYRQSLGQGLEFLIYFQGNSAPDKSGLPSDRFSAERTGGSVSTLTIQRTQQEDSAVYLCASSPGTLSNQPQHFGDGTRLSIL.

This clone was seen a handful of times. CDR3 bases: TGTGCCAGCAGTAGACAGGGGAACACTGAAGCTTTCTTT. Its translation is CASSRQGNTEAFF. The chain carries TRBV3-1 (or the pseudogene TRBV3-2) and TRBJ1-1; 7 nucleotides line up with TRBD1. The CDR3 has 13 amino acids. The trim removed 6 bases at V and 1 base at J, leaving 2 bases unmatched. CDR1 and CDR2 (germline): LGHDT, YNNKEL (reference sequence).

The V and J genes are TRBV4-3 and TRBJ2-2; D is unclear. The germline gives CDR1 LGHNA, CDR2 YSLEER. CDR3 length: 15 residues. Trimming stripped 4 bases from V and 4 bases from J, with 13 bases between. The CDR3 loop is CASSRDEAGTGELFF. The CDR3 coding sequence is TGCGCCAGCAGCCGAGACGAAGCCGGCACCGGGGAGCTGTTTTTT.

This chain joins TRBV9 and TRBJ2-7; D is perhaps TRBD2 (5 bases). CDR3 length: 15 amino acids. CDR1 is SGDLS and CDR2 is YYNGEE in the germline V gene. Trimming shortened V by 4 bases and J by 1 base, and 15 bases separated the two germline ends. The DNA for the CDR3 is TGTGCCAGCAGCCCCCGTTCAGCGGCGTCCTACGAGCAGTACTTC. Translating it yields CASSPRSAASYEQYF.

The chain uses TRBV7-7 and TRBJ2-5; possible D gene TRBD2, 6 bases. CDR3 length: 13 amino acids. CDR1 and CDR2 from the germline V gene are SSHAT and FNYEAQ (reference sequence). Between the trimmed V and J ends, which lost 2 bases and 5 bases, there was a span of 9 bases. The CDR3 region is CASSLSGRETQYF. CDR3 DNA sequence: TGTGCCAGCAGCTTATCAGGGAGGGAGACCCAGTACTTC.

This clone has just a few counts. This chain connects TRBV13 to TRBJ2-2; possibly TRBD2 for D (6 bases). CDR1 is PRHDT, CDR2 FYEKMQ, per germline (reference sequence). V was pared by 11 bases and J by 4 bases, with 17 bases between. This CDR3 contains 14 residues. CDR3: CASVLRETTGELFF. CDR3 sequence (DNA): TGTGCCTCTGTTTTGCGGGAAACCACCGGGGAGCTGTTTTTT.

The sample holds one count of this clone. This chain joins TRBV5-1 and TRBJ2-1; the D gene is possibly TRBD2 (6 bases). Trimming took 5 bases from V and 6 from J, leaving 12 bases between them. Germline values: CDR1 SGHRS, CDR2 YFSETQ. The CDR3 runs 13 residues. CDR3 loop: CASRELAVNEQFF. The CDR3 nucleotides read TGCGCCAGCAGAGAACTAGCAGTCAATGAGCAGTTCTTC.

The CDR3 here is CASSQIAGGLAFF. The CDR3 DNA sequence: TGTGCCAGCAGTCAGATAGCGGGGGGGCTCGCGTTCTTC. The chain joins TRBV11-3 to TRBJ2-1; TRBD2 matches at 11 bases. Germline CDR1 reads SGHNT; CDR2 reads YENEEA. Losses at the gene ends were 6 bases for V and 15 bases for J; bases not matched to a gene: 10. The CDR3 loop spans 13 amino acids.

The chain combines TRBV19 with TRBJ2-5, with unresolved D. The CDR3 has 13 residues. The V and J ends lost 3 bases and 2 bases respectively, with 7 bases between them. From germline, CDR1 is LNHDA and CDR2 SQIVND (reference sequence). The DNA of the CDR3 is TGTGCCAGTAGTATGGGCAGTCAAGAGACCCAGTACTTC. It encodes CASSMGSQETQYF.

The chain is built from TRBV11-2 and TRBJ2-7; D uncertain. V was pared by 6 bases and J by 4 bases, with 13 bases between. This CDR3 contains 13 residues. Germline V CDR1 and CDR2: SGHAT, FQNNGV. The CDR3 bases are TGTGCCAGCAGTCTCCAAACGAGTTACGAGCAGTACTTC. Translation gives CASSLQTSYEQYF.

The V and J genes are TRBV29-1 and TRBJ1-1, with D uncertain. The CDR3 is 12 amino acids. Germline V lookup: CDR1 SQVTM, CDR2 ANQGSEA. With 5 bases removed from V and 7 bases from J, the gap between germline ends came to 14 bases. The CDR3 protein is CSVRTGSVEAFF. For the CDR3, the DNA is TGCAGCGTTCGAACGGGGAGCGTTGAAGCTTTCTTT.

CDR3 sequence: CASSLGRYQETQYF. The DNA for the CDR3 is TGCGCCAGCAGCTTGGGCAGGTACCAAGAGACCCAGTACTTC. The chain combines TRBV5-1 with TRBJ2-5, with D uncertain. Germline V gives CDR1 SGHRS, CDR2 YFSETQ. Deletions cut 0 bases from V and 0 bases from J, with 6 bases between. This CDR3 has 14 residues.

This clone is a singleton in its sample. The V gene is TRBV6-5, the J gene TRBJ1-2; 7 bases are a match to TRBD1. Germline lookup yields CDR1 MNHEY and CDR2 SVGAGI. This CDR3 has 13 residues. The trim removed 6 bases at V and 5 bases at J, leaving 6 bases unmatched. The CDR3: CASRDREKYGYTF. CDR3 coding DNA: TGTGCCAGCAGAGACAGGGAGAAATATGGCTACACCTTC.

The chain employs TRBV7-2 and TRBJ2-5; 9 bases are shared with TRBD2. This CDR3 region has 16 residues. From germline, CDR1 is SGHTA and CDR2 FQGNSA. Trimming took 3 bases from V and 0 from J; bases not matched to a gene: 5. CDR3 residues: CASSLRSGGHQETQYF. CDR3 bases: TGTGCCAGCAGCTTGAGAAGCGGGGGGCACCAAGAGACCCAGTACTTC.

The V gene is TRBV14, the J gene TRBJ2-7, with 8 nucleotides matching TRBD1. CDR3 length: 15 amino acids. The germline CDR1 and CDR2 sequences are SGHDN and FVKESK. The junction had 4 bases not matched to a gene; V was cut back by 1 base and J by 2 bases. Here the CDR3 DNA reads TGTGCCAGCAGCCAAGGACAGGGGCCTGCCTACGAGCAGTACTTC. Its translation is CASSQGQGPAYEQYF.

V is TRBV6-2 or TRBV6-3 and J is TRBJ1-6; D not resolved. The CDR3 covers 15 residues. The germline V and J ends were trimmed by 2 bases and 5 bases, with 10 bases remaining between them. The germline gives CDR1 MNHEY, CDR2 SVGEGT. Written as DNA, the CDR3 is TGTGCCAGCAGTTACCGGACCGGGGATAATTCACCCCTCCACTTT. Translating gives CASSYRTGDNSPLHF.

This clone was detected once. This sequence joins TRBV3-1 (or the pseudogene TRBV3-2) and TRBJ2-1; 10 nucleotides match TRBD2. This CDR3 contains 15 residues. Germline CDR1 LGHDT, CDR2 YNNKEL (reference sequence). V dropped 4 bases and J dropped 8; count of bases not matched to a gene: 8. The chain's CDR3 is CASSPAGTSDHEQFF. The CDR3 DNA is TGTGCCAGCAGCCCAGCCGGGACTAGCGATCATGAGCAGTTCTTC.

DNA for the CDR3: TGTGCCAGCAGCTTCTCCCCGGACGCTAGCGGGAGGACCTACAATGAGCAGTTCTTC. Protein: CASSFSPDASGRTYNEQFF. The chain couples TRBV11-3 to TRBJ2-1; 11 positions agree with TRBD2. The CDR3 spans 19 residues. With 3 bases clipped from V and 2 bases from J, the junction kept 12 bases outside the gene matches. Germline V gene lookup returns CDR1 SGHNT and CDR2 YENEEA.

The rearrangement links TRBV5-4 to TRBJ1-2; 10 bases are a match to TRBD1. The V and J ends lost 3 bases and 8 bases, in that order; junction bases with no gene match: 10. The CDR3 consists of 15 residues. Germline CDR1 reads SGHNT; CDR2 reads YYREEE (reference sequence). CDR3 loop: CASSSGGQGLAGYTF. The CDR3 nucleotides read TGTGCCAGCAGCTCGGGGGGACAGGGGCTGGCCGGCTACACCTTC.

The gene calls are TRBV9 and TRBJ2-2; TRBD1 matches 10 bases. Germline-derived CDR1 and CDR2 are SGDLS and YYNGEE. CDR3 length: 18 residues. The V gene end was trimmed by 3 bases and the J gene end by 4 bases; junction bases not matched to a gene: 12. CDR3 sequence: CASSAGTGALGITGELFF. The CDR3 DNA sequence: TGTGCCAGCAGCGCGGGGACAGGGGCATTAGGGATCACCGGGGAGCTGTTTTTT.

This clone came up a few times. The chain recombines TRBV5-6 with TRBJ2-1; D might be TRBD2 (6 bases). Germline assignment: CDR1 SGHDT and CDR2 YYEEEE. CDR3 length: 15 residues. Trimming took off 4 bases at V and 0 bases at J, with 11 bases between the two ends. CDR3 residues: CASSRDSSSYNEQFF. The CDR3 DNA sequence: TGTGCCAGCAGCCGGGACTCCTCCTCCTACAATGAGCAGTTCTTC.

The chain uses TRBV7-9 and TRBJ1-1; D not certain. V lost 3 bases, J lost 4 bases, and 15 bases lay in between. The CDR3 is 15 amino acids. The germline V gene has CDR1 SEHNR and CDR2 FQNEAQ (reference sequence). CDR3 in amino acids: CASSLRTHSATEAFF. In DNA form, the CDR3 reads TGTGCCAGCAGCTTGCGGACCCATAGCGCCACTGAAGCTTTCTTT.

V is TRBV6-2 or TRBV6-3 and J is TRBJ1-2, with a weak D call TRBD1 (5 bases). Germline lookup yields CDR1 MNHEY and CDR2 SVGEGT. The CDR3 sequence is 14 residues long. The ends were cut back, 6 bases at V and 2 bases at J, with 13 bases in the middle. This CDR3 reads CASSAGGWNYGYTF. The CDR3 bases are TGTGCCAGCAGCGCCGGGGGATGGAACTATGGCTACACCTTC.